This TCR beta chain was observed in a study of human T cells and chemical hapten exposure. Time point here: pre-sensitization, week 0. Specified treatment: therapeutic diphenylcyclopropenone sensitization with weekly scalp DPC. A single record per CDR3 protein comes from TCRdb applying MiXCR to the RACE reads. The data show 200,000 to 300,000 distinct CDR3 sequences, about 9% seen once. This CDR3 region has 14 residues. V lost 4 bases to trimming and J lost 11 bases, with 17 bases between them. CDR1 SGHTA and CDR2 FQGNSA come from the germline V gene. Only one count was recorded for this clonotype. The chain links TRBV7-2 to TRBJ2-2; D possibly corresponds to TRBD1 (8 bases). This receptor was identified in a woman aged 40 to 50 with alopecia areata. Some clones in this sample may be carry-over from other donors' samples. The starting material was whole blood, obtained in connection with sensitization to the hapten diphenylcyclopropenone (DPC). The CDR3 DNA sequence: TGTGCCAGCAGCTCAGGATACAGGGGGGGAGAGCTGTTTTTT. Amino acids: CASSSGYRGGELFF.